This T cell receptor beta chain derives from a study of T cell repertoires in cytomegalovirus infection. Study in general: Carrying CMV and the relevant HLA type showed in public TCR beta signatures.

One entry per CDR3 protein, called by TCRdb with MiXCR from the reads. This sample has fewer than 350,000 distinct CDR3 sequences, with 9% to 9.5% found just once. Concerning this clonotype: The antigen is undetermined.

General study results and limits: The ex vivo response showed dominance by HLA-C-restricted CMV-specific TCR beta clonotypes. Identification of carriers of CMV plus the relevant HLA was achieved through cumulative public TCR beta family frequency.

Sequencing used PBMCs. This TCR was sampled from a human donor in good health (CMV status not recorded). Some clones in this sample may be carry-over from other donors' samples.

The CDR3: CASSPGFGTDTQYF. The CDR3 nucleotides are TGTGCCAGCTCACCGGGGTTTGGCACAGATACGCAGTATTTT. The chain has TRBV18 and TRBJ2-3; D gene uncertain. The V gene's germline CDR1 is KGHSH and CDR2 LQKENI. V was pared by 3 bases and J by 1 base, with 8 bases between. This CDR3 is 14 amino acids long.